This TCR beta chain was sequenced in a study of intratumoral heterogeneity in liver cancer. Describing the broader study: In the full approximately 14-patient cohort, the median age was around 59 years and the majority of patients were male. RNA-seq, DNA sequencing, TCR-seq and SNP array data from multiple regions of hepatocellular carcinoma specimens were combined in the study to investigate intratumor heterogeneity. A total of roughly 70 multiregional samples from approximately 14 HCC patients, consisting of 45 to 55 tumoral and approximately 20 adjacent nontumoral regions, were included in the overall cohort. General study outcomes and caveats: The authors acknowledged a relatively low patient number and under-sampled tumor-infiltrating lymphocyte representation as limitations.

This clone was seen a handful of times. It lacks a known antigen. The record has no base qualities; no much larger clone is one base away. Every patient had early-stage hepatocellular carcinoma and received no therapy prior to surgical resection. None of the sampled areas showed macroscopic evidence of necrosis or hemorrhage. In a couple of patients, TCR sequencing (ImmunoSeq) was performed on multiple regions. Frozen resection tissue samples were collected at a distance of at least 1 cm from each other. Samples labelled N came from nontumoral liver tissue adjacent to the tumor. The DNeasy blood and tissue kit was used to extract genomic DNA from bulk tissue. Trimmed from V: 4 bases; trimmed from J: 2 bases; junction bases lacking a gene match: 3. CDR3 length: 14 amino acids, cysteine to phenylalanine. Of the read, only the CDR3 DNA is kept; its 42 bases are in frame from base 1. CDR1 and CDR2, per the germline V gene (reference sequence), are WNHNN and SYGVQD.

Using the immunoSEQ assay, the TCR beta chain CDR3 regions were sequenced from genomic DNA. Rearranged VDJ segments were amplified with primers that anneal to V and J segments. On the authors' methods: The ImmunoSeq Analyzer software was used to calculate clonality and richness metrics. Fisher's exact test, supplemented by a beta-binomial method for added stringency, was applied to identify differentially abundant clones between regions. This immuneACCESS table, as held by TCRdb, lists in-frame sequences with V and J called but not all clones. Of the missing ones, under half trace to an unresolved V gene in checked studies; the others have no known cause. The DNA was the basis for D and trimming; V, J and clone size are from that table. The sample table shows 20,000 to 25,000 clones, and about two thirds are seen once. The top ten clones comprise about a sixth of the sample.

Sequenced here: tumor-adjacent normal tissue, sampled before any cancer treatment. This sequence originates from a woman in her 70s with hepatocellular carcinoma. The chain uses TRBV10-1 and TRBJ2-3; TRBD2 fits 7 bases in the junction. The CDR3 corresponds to CASSGERDTDTQYF. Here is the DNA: TGCGCCAGCAGTGGAGAGCGGGACACAGATACGCAGTATTTT.